Detailed here is one T cell receptor (beta chain). Sorting used thawed, overnight-rested PBMC stained with anti-CD3, a viability dye and GMM-loaded CD1B tetramer. CD1B tetramers were loaded with Rhodococcus equi-derived C32 glucose monomycolate. About 100,000 tetramer-negative cells were sorted from each donor. No alpha-beta pairing information exists for these sequences. The repertoire was sequenced with immunoSEQ multiplex PCR; TCRdb's copy has only in-frame clones and lacks some. The table has approximately 59,000 clones, 81% seen once. This sample was taken from a study of T cells in tuberculosis. Study as a whole: CD1B tetramers identified T cells specific for mycobacterial lipid GMM.

Broader study findings: Some low-affinity tetramer-binding T cells may be absent from this sample.

Sequenced sample: CD1b-GMM tetramer-negative cells sorted from PBMCs. The clonotype comes from an adult woman with latent tuberculosis.

As DNA, the CDR3 is TGTGCCAGCAGCTTAACTGGGTCAGGGGTCGTAGAGACCCAGTACTTC. Its translation is CASSLTGSGVVETQYF. J is TRBJ2-5 and V is TRBV7-9; weak D call: TRBD1 (6 bases). Trimming took off 2 bases at V and 4 bases at J, with 17 bases between the two ends. The CDR3 has 16 residues. Germline V gives CDR1 SEHNR, CDR2 FQNEAQ (reference sequence).